The rows below give T cell receptor beta chains drawn from one sample of a study of cytomegalovirus exposure and HLA in healthy donors. The method was immunoSEQ multiplex PCR; TCRdb's version includes in-frame clones alone and lacks a portion of them. Counted here are roughly 190,000 clones, roughly 80% occurring once; the ten biggest clones make up around 1.4%. Sample: PBMCs. The receptors were sampled from a woman in her 50s in good health and CMV-seronegative. CDR3s include the opening cysteine and the closing phenylalanine or tryptophan. A D gene is named only where the DNA matches it firmly. The size of a clone is reported for some rows only, either as once, few or many, or as a class for expanded clones.

CDR3 length: 13; clone size: NA; J gene: TRBJ1-2; D gene: TRBD1; V gene: TRBV6-5; CDR3 protein: CASSGQANYGYTF; CDR3 DNA: TGTGCCAGCAGTGGACAGGCCAACTATGGCTACACCTTC
CDR3 length: 15; clone size: few; J gene: TRBJ1-5; D gene: NA; V gene: TRBV6-5; CDR3 protein: CASSYGGLSNQPQHF; CDR3 DNA: TGTGCCAGCAGTTATGGAGGACTAAGCAATCAGCCCCAGCATTTT
CDR3 length: 15; clone size: once; J gene: TRBJ2-7; D gene: TRBD2; V gene: TRBV4-3; CDR3 protein: CASSQDPSGTYEQYF; CDR3 DNA: TGCGCCAGCAGCCAAGATCCTAGCGGCACCTACGAGCAGTACTTC
CDR3 length: 13; clone size: NA; J gene: TRBJ1-6; D gene: NA; V gene: TRBV6-1; CDR3 protein: CACGSAWNSPLHF; CDR3 DNA: TGTGCCTGCGGATCCGCCTGGAATTCACCCCTCCACTTT
CDR3 length: 13; clone size: few; J gene: TRBJ1-2; D gene: NA; V gene: TRBV5-1; CDR3 protein: CASSTTGNYGYTF; CDR3 DNA: TGCGCCAGCAGCACGACAGGAAACTATGGCTACACCTTC
CDR3 length: 14; clone size: NA; J gene: TRBJ1-6; D gene: NA; V gene: TRBV5-1; CDR3 protein: CASSSMTPNSPLHF; CDR3 DNA: TGCGCCAGCAGCTCGATGACACCTAATTCACCCCTCCACTTT
CDR3 length: 15; clone size: NA; J gene: TRBJ1-4; D gene: NA; V gene: TRBV14; CDR3 protein: CASSQGQLRDEKLFF; CDR3 DNA: TGTGCCAGCAGCCAAGGTCAACTCCGGGATGAAAAACTGTTTTTT
CDR3 length: 13; clone size: NA; J gene: TRBJ1-2; D gene: NA; V gene: TRBV6-5; CDR3 protein: CASSRPVSGGYTF; CDR3 DNA: TGTGCCAGCAGCCGTCCCGTGTCGGGTGGCTACACCTTC
CDR3 length: 15; clone size: NA; J gene: TRBJ2-7; D gene: TRBD2; V gene: TRBV6-5; CDR3 protein: CASSRGLAGTYEQYF; CDR3 DNA: TGTGCCAGCAGCCGGGGACTAGCGGGAACCTACGAGCAGTACTTC
CDR3 length: 14; clone size: NA; J gene: TRBJ1-1; D gene: TRBD1; V gene: TRBV10-3; CDR3 protein: CAISESGTVVEAFF; CDR3 DNA: TGTGCCATCAGTGAGTCTGGGACAGTTGTTGAAGCTTTCTTT
CDR3 length: 15; clone size: NA; J gene: TRBJ2-2; D gene: NA; V gene: TRBV7-9; CDR3 protein: CASSLHGSDTGELFF; CDR3 DNA: TGTGCCAGCAGCTTACACGGGAGCGACACCGGGGAGCTGTTTTTT
CDR3 length: 15; clone size: NA; J gene: TRBJ2-5; D gene: NA; V gene: TRBV19; CDR3 protein: CASSTGLGRGETQYF; CDR3 DNA: TGTGCCAGTAGTACAGGACTGGGAAGGGGGGAGACCCAGTACTTC
CDR3 length: 12; clone size: NA; J gene: TRBJ2-3; D gene: NA; V gene: TRBV5-1; CDR3 protein: CASSPPWGAQYF; CDR3 DNA: TGCGCCAGCAGCCCACCCTGGGGGGCGCAGTATTTT
CDR3 length: 16; clone size: NA; J gene: TRBJ2-3; D gene: TRBD1; V gene: TRBV7-3; CDR3 protein: CASSLTGDRYTDTQYF; CDR3 DNA: TGTGCCAGCAGCTTAACAGGGGACAGATACACAGATACGCAGTATTTT
CDR3 length: 14; clone size: NA; J gene: TRBJ2-7; D gene: NA; V gene: TRBV19; CDR3 protein: CASSREGLPYEQYF; CDR3 DNA: TGTGCCAGTAGTAGAGAGGGACTTCCCTACGAGCAGTACTTC
CDR3 length: 18; clone size: NA; J gene: TRBJ1-5; D gene: NA; V gene: TRBV28; CDR3 protein: CASRSGPQGGGSNQPQHF; CDR3 DNA: TGTGCCAGCAGAAGCGGCCCACAGGGAGGGGGTTCCAATCAGCCCCAGCATTTT
CDR3 length: 17; clone size: NA; J gene: TRBJ1-5; D gene: TRBD1; V gene: TRBV5-4; CDR3 protein: CASSLRTGEYSNQPQHF; CDR3 DNA: TGTGCCAGCAGCCTGAGGACAGGGGAGTATAGCAATCAGCCCCAGCATTTT
CDR3 length: 12; clone size: few; J gene: TRBJ2-1; D gene: NA; V gene: TRBV27; CDR3 protein: CASRGAPNEQFF; CDR3 DNA: TGTGCCAGCAGGGGGGCCCCCAATGAGCAGTTCTTC
CDR3 length: 16; clone size: NA; J gene: TRBJ1-1; D gene: NA; V gene: TRBV19; CDR3 protein: CASSPRHLRMNTEAFF; CDR3 DNA: TGTGCCAGTAGTCCACGACATCTCAGGATGAACACTGAAGCTTTCTTT
CDR3 length: 14; clone size: NA; J gene: TRBJ2-3; D gene: TRBD2; V gene: TRBV7-9; CDR3 protein: CASSLAGGMDTQYF; CDR3 DNA: TGTGCCAGCAGCCTAGCGGGGGGGATGGATACGCAGTATTTT
CDR3 length: 15; clone size: once; J gene: TRBJ2-7; D gene: TRBD1; V gene: TRBV9; CDR3 protein: CASSLTGTGGVEQYF; CDR3 DNA: TGTGCCAGCAGCTTGACCGGGACAGGGGGCGTCGAGCAGTACTTC
CDR3 length: 16; clone size: NA; J gene: TRBJ1-1; D gene: NA; V gene: TRBV7-2; CDR3 protein: CASSRTQTGGNTEAFF; CDR3 DNA: TGTGCCAGCAGCCGGACCCAGACAGGTGGGAACACTGAAGCTTTCTTT
CDR3 length: 16; clone size: NA; J gene: TRBJ2-1; D gene: TRBD2; V gene: TRBV7-9; CDR3 protein: CASSLGGLASYNEQFF; CDR3 DNA: TGTGCCAGCAGCTTAGGGGGACTAGCGTCCTACAATGAGCAGTTCTTC
CDR3 length: 16; clone size: NA; J gene: TRBJ1-5; D gene: NA; V gene: TRBV10-1; CDR3 protein: CARGEPGPRSNQPQHF; CDR3 DNA: TGCGCCAGGGGTGAACCAGGGCCTCGGAGCAATCAGCCCCAGCATTTT
CDR3 length: 11; clone size: NA; J gene: TRBJ2-5; D gene: NA; V gene: TRBV2; CDR3 protein: CASSDRMTQYF; CDR3 DNA: TGTGCCAGCAGTGACCGTATGACCCAGTACTTC
CDR3 length: 13; clone size: once; J gene: TRBJ2-5; D gene: NA; V gene: TRBV5-6; CDR3 protein: CASSWPGSETQYF; CDR3 DNA: TGTGCCAGCAGTTGGCCAGGGTCCGAGACCCAGTACTTC
CDR3 length: 14; clone size: few; J gene: TRBJ2-1; D gene: TRBD1; V gene: TRBV7-2; CDR3 protein: CATQAGGPYNEQFF; CDR3 DNA: TGTGCCACCCAGGCAGGGGGACCCTACAATGAGCAGTTCTTC
CDR3 length: 12; clone size: NA; J gene: TRBJ1-5; D gene: NA; V gene: TRBV6-6; CDR3 protein: CASSFSDQPQHF; CDR3 DNA: TGTGCCAGCAGTTTTTCTGATCAGCCCCAGCATTTT
CDR3 length: 15; clone size: NA; J gene: TRBJ2-1; D gene: TRBD2; V gene: TRBV9; CDR3 protein: CASSASSGSSDEQFF; CDR3 DNA: TGTGCCAGCAGCGCTTCTAGCGGGAGTAGCGATGAGCAGTTCTTC
CDR3 length: 10; clone size: NA; J gene: TRBJ2-1; D gene: NA; V gene: TRBV20-1; CDR3 protein: CSALREQQFF; CDR3 DNA: TGCAGTGCTCTCCGGGAACAGCAGTTCTTC
CDR3 length: 15; clone size: NA; J gene: TRBJ2-3; D gene: TRBD2; V gene: TRBV5-1; CDR3 protein: CASSVRGGLVGTQYF; CDR3 DNA: TGCGCCAGCAGCGTTCGCGGGGGGCTGGTAGGTACGCAGTATTTT
CDR3 length: 17; clone size: NA; J gene: TRBJ2-2; D gene: NA; V gene: TRBV4-1; CDR3 protein: CASSGRGPLGSTGELFF; CDR3 DNA: TGCGCCAGCAGCGGAAGAGGGCCCTTAGGGAGCACCGGGGAGCTGTTTTTT
CDR3 length: 17; clone size: NA; J gene: TRBJ1-5; D gene: TRBD1; V gene: TRBV2; CDR3 protein: CASSEAPGQGIRQPQHF; CDR3 DNA: TGTGCCAGCAGTGAAGCGCCGGGACAGGGGATCAGGCAGCCCCAGCATTTT
CDR3 length: 14; clone size: NA; J gene: TRBJ1-2; D gene: NA; V gene: TRBV4-1; CDR3 protein: CASSQNRAGYGYTF; CDR3 DNA: TGCGCCAGCAGCCAAAACAGGGCTGGCTATGGCTACACCTTC
CDR3 length: 15; clone size: medium-sized; J gene: TRBJ1-2; D gene: NA; V gene: TRBV5-5; CDR3 protein: CASSLDGGSNYGYTF; CDR3 DNA: TGTGCCAGCAGCTTGGATGGCGGATCTAACTATGGCTACACCTTC
CDR3 length: 14; clone size: NA; J gene: TRBJ2-7; D gene: NA; V gene: TRBV7-2; CDR3 protein: CFFFKQKAAYEQYF; CDR3 DNA: TGTTTTTTTTTCAAGCAGAAGGCGGCATACGAGCAGTACTTC
CDR3 length: 15; clone size: few; J gene: TRBJ2-7; D gene: TRBD2; V gene: TRBV10-3; CDR3 protein: CAISDPSSGAYEQYF; CDR3 DNA: TGTGCCATCAGTGACCCCTCTAGCGGCGCCTACGAGCAGTACTTC
CDR3 length: 11; clone size: NA; J gene: TRBJ1-2; D gene: NA; V gene: TRBV20-1; CDR3 protein: CSAPGGYGYTF; CDR3 DNA: TGCAGTGCCCCGGGAGGCTATGGCTACACCTTC
CDR3 length: 15; clone size: NA; J gene: TRBJ2-1; D gene: TRBD2; V gene: TRBV29-1; CDR3 protein: CSVEDRTSGSDEQFF; CDR3 DNA: TGCAGCGTTGAAGATCGTACTAGCGGGAGCGATGAGCAGTTCTTC
CDR3 length: 13; clone size: few; J gene: TRBJ2-7; D gene: NA; V gene: TRBV28; CDR3 protein: CASSRDTNYEQYF; CDR3 DNA: TGTGCCAGCAGCCGGGACACCAACTACGAGCAGTACTTC
CDR3 length: 18; clone size: NA; J gene: TRBJ2-3; D gene: TRBD1; V gene: TRBV7-2; CDR3 protein: CASSPQGQGARGTDTQYF; CDR3 DNA: TGTGCCAGCAGCCCCCAGGGGCAGGGGGCGCGGGGCACAGATACGCAGTATTTT
CDR3 length: 12; clone size: few; J gene: TRBJ2-7; D gene: NA; V gene: TRBV6-1; CDR3 protein: CASSDFKREQYF; CDR3 DNA: TGTGCCAGCAGTGATTTCAAGCGCGAGCAGTACTTC
CDR3 length: 15; clone size: many; J gene: TRBJ2-7; D gene: TRBD1; V gene: TRBV5-4; CDR3 protein: CASSRRAGQGYEQYF; CDR3 DNA: TGTGCCAGCAGTCGAAGGGCGGGACAGGGCTACGAGCAGTACTTC
CDR3 length: 16; clone size: NA; J gene: TRBJ2-1; D gene: NA; V gene: TRBV29-1; CDR3 protein: CSVERVTSGPLREQFF; CDR3 DNA: TGCAGCGTAGAGAGAGTGACTAGTGGTCCCCTGAGGGAGCAGTTCTTC
CDR3 length: 15; clone size: NA; J gene: TRBJ1-1; D gene: TRBD1; V gene: TRBV7-8; CDR3 protein: CASSPLPGTGSQAFF; CDR3 DNA: TGTGCCAGCAGCCCCTTACCCGGGACAGGGAGTCAAGCTTTCTTT
CDR3 length: 12; clone size: NA; J gene: TRBJ1-1; D gene: NA; V gene: TRBV29-1; CDR3 protein: CSVRVAFTEAFF; CDR3 DNA: TGCAGCGTGAGAGTAGCGTTCACTGAAGCTTTCTTT
CDR3 length: 13; clone size: few; J gene: TRBJ1-3; D gene: NA; V gene: TRBV10-3; CDR3 protein: CAIWGNSGNTIYF; CDR3 DNA: TGTGCCATATGGGGCAACTCTGGAAACACCATATATTTT
CDR3 length: 17; clone size: few; J gene: TRBJ1-4; D gene: NA; V gene: TRBV7-9; CDR3 protein: CASRPPGIRSTNEKLFF; CDR3 DNA: TGTGCCAGCAGACCCCCGGGGATAAGATCAACTAATGAAAAACTGTTTTTT
CDR3 length: 15; clone size: NA; J gene: TRBJ1-2; D gene: TRBD1; V gene: TRBV29-1; CDR3 protein: CSVEGRDREYYGYTF; CDR3 DNA: TGCAGCGTTGAAGGCAGGGACAGGGAATATTATGGCTACACCTTC
CDR3 length: 14; clone size: few; J gene: TRBJ1-1; D gene: TRBD1; V gene: TRBV5-4; CDR3 protein: CASIGGQGIGEAFF; CDR3 DNA: TGTGCCAGCATCGGGGGACAGGGGATTGGTGAAGCTTTCTTT
CDR3 length: 16; clone size: few; J gene: TRBJ1-1; D gene: TRBD1; V gene: TRBV18; CDR3 protein: CASSPEQGALGTEAFF; CDR3 DNA: TGTGCCAGCTCACCAGAACAGGGGGCGTTGGGCACTGAAGCTTTCTTT
CDR3 length: 16; clone size: NA; J gene: TRBJ1-6; D gene: NA; V gene: TRBV27; CDR3 protein: CASSLSTTLWNSPLHF; CDR3 DNA: TGTGCCAGCAGTTTATCCACGACATTATGGAATTCACCCCTCCACTTT
CDR3 length: 14; clone size: NA; J gene: TRBJ1-5; D gene: TRBD1; V gene: TRBV27; CDR3 protein: CASSSDRGSQPQHF; CDR3 DNA: TGTGCCAGCAGTTCCGACAGGGGGTCTCAGCCCCAGCATTTT
CDR3 length: 15; clone size: NA; J gene: TRBJ2-1; D gene: TRBD1; V gene: TRBV4-1; CDR3 protein: CASSQLGQGADEQFF; CDR3 DNA: TGCGCCAGCAGCCAACTAGGGCAGGGGGCCGATGAGCAGTTCTTC
CDR3 length: 12; clone size: NA; J gene: TRBJ1-2; D gene: NA; V gene: TRBV15; CDR3 protein: CATSGSNYGYTF; CDR3 DNA: TGTGCCACCAGCGGCTCCAACTATGGCTACACCTTC